This T cell receptor beta chain was observed in a study of Ad26.COV2.S vaccination and SARS-CoV-2 variants. Study details: Donor was in the COV1001 Ad26.COV2.S trial arm.

The treatment here: around 19 received Ad26.COV2.S at low or high dose, single or two shots; 5 received placebo; per-sample allocation not given. The samples date from day 63 after the first vaccine or placebo injection. Recruitment in Boston yielded a donor of adult age, 18-55 years. Participants' vaccine, an Ad26 vector, delivered Wuhan-strain SARS-CoV-2 spike. The CDR3 has 15 amino acids. CDR1 is MGHRA and CDR2 is YSYEKL in the germline V gene. Trimming cost V 1 base and J 2 bases, with 10 bases left between them. This clone was detected a few times. Method: immunoSEQ multiplex PCR; TCRdb's copy keeps in-frame clones and lacks some. The sample shows about 440,000 clones, roughly 89% of them seen only once.

This specimen was peripheral blood, taken in a trial of Ad26.COV2.S vaccine versus placebo. This TCR derives from a person between 18 and 59 years old who received the Ad26.COV2.S COVID-19 vaccine or a placebo. V and J are TRBV4-1 and TRBJ2-3; possible D gene TRBD2, 5 bases. The CDR3 nucleotides read TGCGCCAGCAGCCAAGCTGCGGGCTTCACAGATACGCAGTATTTT. This translates into CASSQAAGFTDTQYF.